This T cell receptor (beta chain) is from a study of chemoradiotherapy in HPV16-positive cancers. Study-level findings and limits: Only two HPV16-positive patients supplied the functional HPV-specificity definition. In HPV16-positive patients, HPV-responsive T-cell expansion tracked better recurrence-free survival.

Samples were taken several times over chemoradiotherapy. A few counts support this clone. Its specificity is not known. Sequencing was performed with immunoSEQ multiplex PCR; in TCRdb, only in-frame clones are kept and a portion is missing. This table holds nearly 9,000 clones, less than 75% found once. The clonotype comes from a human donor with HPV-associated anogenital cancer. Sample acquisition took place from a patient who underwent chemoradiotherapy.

The CDR3: CAISESRGETQYF. The CDR3 DNA sequence: TGTGCCATCAGTGAGTCTCGGGGAGAGACCCAGTACTTC. V gene TRBV10-3 combines with J gene TRBJ2-5, with D maybe TRBD2 (5 bases). V lost 0 bases and J lost 4, with 6 bases in between. CDR1 is ENHRY, CDR2 SYGVKD, per germline. The length of the CDR3 is 13 residues.